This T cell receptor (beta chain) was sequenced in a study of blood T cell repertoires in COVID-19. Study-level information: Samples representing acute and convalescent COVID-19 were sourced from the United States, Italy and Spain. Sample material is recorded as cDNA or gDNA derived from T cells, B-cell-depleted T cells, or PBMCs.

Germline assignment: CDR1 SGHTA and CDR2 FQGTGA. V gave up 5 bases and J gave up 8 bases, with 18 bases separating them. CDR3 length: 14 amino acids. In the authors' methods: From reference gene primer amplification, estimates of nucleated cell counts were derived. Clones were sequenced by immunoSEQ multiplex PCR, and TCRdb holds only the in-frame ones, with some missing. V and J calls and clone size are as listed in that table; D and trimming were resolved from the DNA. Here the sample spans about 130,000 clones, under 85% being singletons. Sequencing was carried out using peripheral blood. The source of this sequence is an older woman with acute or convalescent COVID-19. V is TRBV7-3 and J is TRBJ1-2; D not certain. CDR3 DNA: TGTGCCAGCAGCCCAGAACCCGCAGGCCAGGGCTACACCTTC. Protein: CASSPEPAGQGYTF.